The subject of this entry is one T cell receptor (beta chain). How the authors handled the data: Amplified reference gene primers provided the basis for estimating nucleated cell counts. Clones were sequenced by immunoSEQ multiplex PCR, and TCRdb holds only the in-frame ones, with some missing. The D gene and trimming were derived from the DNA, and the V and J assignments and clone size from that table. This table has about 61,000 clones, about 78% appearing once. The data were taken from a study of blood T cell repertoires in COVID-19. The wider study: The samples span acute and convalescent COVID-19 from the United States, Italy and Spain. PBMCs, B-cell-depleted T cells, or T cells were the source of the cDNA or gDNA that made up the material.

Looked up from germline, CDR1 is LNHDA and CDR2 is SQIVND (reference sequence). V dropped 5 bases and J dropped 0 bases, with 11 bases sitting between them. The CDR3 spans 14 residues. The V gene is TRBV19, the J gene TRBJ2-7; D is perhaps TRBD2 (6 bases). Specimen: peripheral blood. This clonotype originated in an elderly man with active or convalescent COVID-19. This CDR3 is CASSQRVTSYEQYF. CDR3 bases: TGTGCCAGTAGTCAGCGGGTAACCTCCTACGAGCAGTACTTC.